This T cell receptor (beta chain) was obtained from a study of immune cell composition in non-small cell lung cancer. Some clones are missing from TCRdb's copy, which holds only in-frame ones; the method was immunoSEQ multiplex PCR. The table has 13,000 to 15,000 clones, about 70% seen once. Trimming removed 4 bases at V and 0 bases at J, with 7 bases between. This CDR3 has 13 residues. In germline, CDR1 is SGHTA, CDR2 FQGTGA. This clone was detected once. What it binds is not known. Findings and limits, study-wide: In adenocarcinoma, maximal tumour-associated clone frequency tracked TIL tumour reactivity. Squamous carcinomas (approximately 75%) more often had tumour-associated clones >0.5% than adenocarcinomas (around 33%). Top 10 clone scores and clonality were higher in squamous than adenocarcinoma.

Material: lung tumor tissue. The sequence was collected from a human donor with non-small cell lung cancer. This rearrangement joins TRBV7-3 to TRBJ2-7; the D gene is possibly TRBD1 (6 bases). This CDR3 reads CASSSGASYEQYF. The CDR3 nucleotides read TGTGCCAGCAGCTCAGGGGCCTCCTACGAGCAGTACTTC.